This T cell receptor beta chain derives from a study of human thymus T cells. Whole-study findings and limits: Thymic and blood repertoires seemed to show skewed V and J gene use.

This CDR3 is built from 15 residues. V was pared by 10 bases and J by 2 bases, with 19 bases between. CDR1 is ENHRY, CDR2 SYGVKD, per germline. TCRdb's table, derived via immunoSEQ multiplex PCR, lists solely in-frame clones and lacks some. The sample yields about 130,000 clones, about 93% seen once. Resected material from corrective heart surgery provided the thymus tissue analysed. The sample donors, healthy Finnish infants, were having corrective surgery for congenital heart defects. A remark on this clone: Its antigen remains unknown.

The material sequenced was thymus tissue. This chain uses TRBV10-3 with TRBJ2-3; TRBD2 is a possible D gene (8 bases). This sequence originates from a boy under three years old with a congenital heart defect but otherwise immunologically healthy. CDR3 sequence reads: CATGGDSGYTDTQYF. CDR3 nucleotides: TGTGCCACCGGGGGGGACAGTGGTTACACAGATACGCAGTATTTT.